What follows is one T cell receptor (beta chain) and its context. Its antigen is not known. The data were taken from a study of cytomegalovirus exposure and HLA in healthy donors. Use of 60 Vbeta and 13 Jbeta primers characterized the PCR. Produced via immunoSEQ multiplex PCR; TCRdb's table is partial and in-frame only. The sample contains about 100,000 clones, approximately 77% of which appear only once. Study findings and constraints: Reportedly, a later analysis found an Asian-associated ancestry cluster had fewer N-insertions than the roughly 700-donor mean.

This CDR3 contains 15 residues. Germline V gene data show CDR1 as MDHEN and CDR2 as SYDVKM. V shed 2 bases and J 4 bases; nucleotides not matched to a gene: 7. Sample: PBMCs. This sequence originates from a male donor in good health and CMV-seropositive. The chain has TRBV28 and TRBJ1-2; 7 bases map to TRBD1. Here the CDR3 reads CASSLSSGQLYGYTF. The DNA for the CDR3 is TGTGCCAGCAGTTTAAGTTCGGGACAGCTCTATGGCTACACCTTC.